These T cell receptor beta chains were read from a single sample in a study of T cell responses to AZD1222 COVID-19 vaccine. Clones were sequenced by immunoSEQ multiplex PCR, and TCRdb holds only the in-frame ones, with some missing. The table shows approximately 150,000 clones, with 85% to 95% occurring only once. Source: peripheral blood, taken after recovery from COVID-19. The receptors were sampled from an adult who had recovered from COVID-19. CDR3s include the opening cysteine and the closing phenylalanine or tryptophan. D genes are given only for firm matches. Size is stated for part of the rows, as once, few or many counts, or as a class when the clone is expanded.

V,J,D,size,DNA,CDR3
TRBV28,TRBJ2-7,NA,NA,TGTGCCAGCACCTCGGGACGGGACTACGAGCAGTACTTC,CASTSGRDYEQYF
TRBV9,TRBJ2-3,TRBD1,once,TGTGCCAGCAGCGTAGATCCAGGGGGTGGCACAGATACGCAGTATTTT,CASSVDPGGGTDTQYF
TRBV7-9,TRBJ2-4,NA,NA,TGTGCCAGCAGCACATCCGGGGACGGTAAAAACATTCAGTACTTC,CASSTSGDGKNIQYF
TRBV10-3,TRBJ2-1,NA,NA,TGTGCCATCAGAGACTGGTACAATGAGCAGTTCTTC,CAIRDWYNEQFF
TRBV10-3,TRBJ1-5,NA,NA,TGTGCCATCAGTGAGACGCAAGAAACAGCTAAATCTTGTTTT,CAISETQETAKSCF
TRBV6-5,TRBJ2-1,TRBD2,NA,TGTGCCAGCAGTTACTTGACTAGCGGCCGCAACAATGAGCAGTTCTTC,CASSYLTSGRNNEQFF
TRBV7-9,TRBJ1-1,TRBD1,NA,TGTGCCAGCAGCTCAGTTTCGACAGGGGCTCGTGAAGCTTTCTTT,CASSSVSTGAREAFF
TRBV28,TRBJ1-1,NA,NA,TGTGCCAGCAGTTTTATTTCTTTTCTAGGGAACACTGAAGCTTTCTTT,CASSFISFLGNTEAFF
TRBV3-1/TRBV3-2,TRBJ1-1,NA,once,TGTGCCAGCAGCCAAGAGGGGAGGGGGGCTGAAGCTTTCTTT,CASSQEGRGAEAFF
TRBV5-6,TRBJ1-1,TRBD1,NA,TGTGCCAGCAGCGGACAGGGGGTCCATGAAGCTTTCTTT,CASSGQGVHEAFF
TRBV11-3,TRBJ2-5,TRBD2,NA,TGTGCCAGCAGCTTATGGGGGGGGGAGACCCAGTACTTC,CASSLWGGETQYF
TRBV6-2/TRBV6-3,TRBJ1-5,TRBD1,NA,TGTGCCAGCAGTTACGCGACAGGGGCGATTTATAGCAATCAGCCCCAGCATTTT,CASSYATGAIYSNQPQHF
TRBV6-5,TRBJ1-1,NA,NA,TGTGCCAGCGGGAAGACATCGAACACTGAAGCTTTCTTT,CASGKTSNTEAFF
TRBV24-1,TRBJ2-5,TRBD1,NA,TGTGCCACCAGTGATTTGGGTGACAGGGATCAAGAGACCCAGTACTTC,CATSDLGDRDQETQYF
TRBV5-6,TRBJ2-1,NA,NA,TGTGCCAGCAGCTTGGGCCCTCCAATAGCGGCTTACAATGAGCAGTTCTTC,CASSLGPPIAAYNEQFF
TRBV9,TRBJ1-2,TRBD1,NA,TGTGCCAGCAGCCCACCGGGACAGGGGTTCGGCTACACCTTC,CASSPPGQGFGYTF
TRBV10-1,TRBJ2-3,TRBD2,NA,TGCGCCAGCAGTGGCCTGCGGACTAGGGTGATAGATACGCAGTATTTT,CASSGLRTRVIDTQYF
TRBV7-8,TRBJ2-3,TRBD2,NA,TGTGCCAGCAGACCAGGGCGGGAGAGGGGACTCGGCACAGATACGCAGTATTTT,CASRPGRERGLGTDTQYF
TRBV7-9,TRBJ2-7,TRBD1,NA,TGTGCCAGCAGCACCCCACAGGGGGCCGCGGCCTACGAGCAGTACTTC,CASSTPQGAAAYEQYF
TRBV19,TRBJ2-7,TRBD1,once,TGTGCCAGTAGACAACAGGGGGCGTACGAGCAGTACTTC,CASRQQGAYEQYF
TRBV5-1,TRBJ2-5,NA,NA,TGCGCCAGCAGCATCCGGGCCCTACAAGAGACCCAGTACTTC,CASSIRALQETQYF
TRBV13,TRBJ2-7,TRBD2,NA,TGTGCCAGCAGCTCTAGCGGGGCCCTCTACGAGCAGTACTTC,CASSSSGALYEQYF
TRBV28,TRBJ2-7,TRBD1,NA,TGTGCCAGCAGGGGAAGTACCGGGACAGGTTTTTCCGCCTACGAGCAGTACTTC,CASRGSTGTGFSAYEQYF
TRBV9,TRBJ2-3,NA,NA,TGTGCCAGCAGCGGTTTGGGGACCGCAAGAGATACGCAGTATTTT,CASSGLGTARDTQYF
TRBV4-1,TRBJ1-5,TRBD1,NA,TGCGCCAGCAGCCAAGAGGAATGGGACAGGAACAATCAGCCCCAGCATTTT,CASSQEEWDRNNQPQHF
TRBV3-1/TRBV3-2,TRBJ1-2,TRBD1,NA,TGTGCCAGCAGCCCCGAGACAGGGGGCCCTTTCTATGGCTACACCTTC,CASSPETGGPFYGYTF
TRBV7-9,TRBJ1-1,TRBD1,NA,TGTGCCAGCAGCCCAGGGAGGGACAGGGGGCTTCTCCGTCGTGAAGCTTTCTTT,CASSPGRDRGLLRREAFF
TRBV27,TRBJ1-1,NA,NA,TGTGCCAGCAGTCCAGGGTTCCGGAGCTACACTGAAGCTTTCTTT,CASSPGFRSYTEAFF
TRBV28,TRBJ1-5,NA,NA,TGTGCCAGCAGTTTGGGCGACAGGCGAGGCAATCAGCCCCAGCATTTT,CASSLGDRRGNQPQHF
TRBV27,TRBJ2-7,TRBD1,NA,TGTGCCAGCAGCCGCAAGGGACAGGGGGCGTACGAGCAGTACTTC,CASSRKGQGAYEQYF
TRBV5-1,TRBJ2-7,NA,NA,TGCGCCAGCAGCTTGATGAGTTCCTACGAGCAGTACTTC,CASSLMSSYEQYF
TRBV28,TRBJ1-1,NA,NA,TGTGCCAGCAGCTCTAAGGGCACTGAAGCTTTCTTT,CASSSKGTEAFF
TRBV7-9,TRBJ2-7,NA,NA,TGTGCCAGCAGCCCGTTGCGGGGCGCGAGCTCCTACGAGCAGTACTTC,CASSPLRGASSYEQYF
TRBV5-4,TRBJ2-2,NA,NA,TGTGCCAGCAGCTTGGAGGCCCCGAGGGCCGGGGAGCTGTTTTTT,CASSLEAPRAGELFF
TRBV7-8,TRBJ1-2,TRBD1,NA,TGTGCCAGCAGCTATGGGACAGGGAGTGGCTACACCTTC,CASSYGTGSGYTF
TRBV21-1,TRBJ2-4,NA,NA,TGTGCCAGCAGCCCGGGGTGGGCGCGGATATTGGCCAAAAACATTCAGTACTTC,CASSPGWARILAKNIQYF
TRBV29-1,TRBJ2-2,TRBD1,NA,TGCAGCGTTTTAGTCAGGGGGCAAACCGGGGAGCTGTTTTTT,CSVLVRGQTGELFF
TRBV5-1,TRBJ2-5,NA,NA,TGCGCCAGCAGCTTGGGAAACCTAGCAGGGGTCGGACAGACCCAGTACTTC,CASSLGNLAGVGQTQYF
TRBV28,TRBJ1-2,NA,NA,TGTGCCAGCAGTTTAGCGGGGAGCTATGGCTACACCTTC,CASSLAGSYGYTF
TRBV2,TRBJ2-7,NA,NA,TGTGCCAGCAGAGGGGGTTCGGACAGTCCGTACTTC,CASRGGSDSPYF
TRBV19,TRBJ2-1,TRBD2,NA,TGTGCCAGTAGTATAGTAGCGGGAGACCACAATGAGCAGTTCTTC,CASSIVAGDHNEQFF
TRBV28,TRBJ2-7,NA,few,TGTGCCAGCAGTGACAGGCCTCGCCCCCACGAGCAGTACTTC,CASSDRPRPHEQYF
TRBV18,TRBJ2-2,NA,once,TGTGCCAGCTCACCCAGGAGGGACACCGGGGAGCTGTTTTTT,CASSPRRDTGELFF
TRBV5-6,TRBJ1-5,NA,NA,TGTGCCAGCAGCCCCGGGTATAGCAATCAGCCCCAGCATTTT,CASSPGYSNQPQHF
TRBV2,TRBJ2-1,TRBD1,NA,TGTGCCAGCAGTGAAGGGGACAGGGGGTCGCAGTTCTTC,CASSEGDRGSQFF
TRBV5-1,TRBJ2-7,TRBD2,NA,TGCGCCAGCAGCTTGGGCCCGGGGGGGAACCACGAGCAGTACTTC,CASSLGPGGNHEQYF
TRBV5-4,TRBJ2-7,TRBD2,NA,TGTGCCAGCAGCGTTAGCGGGAGGGAGTACGAGCAGTACTTC,CASSVSGREYEQYF
TRBV2,TRBJ1-1,NA,few,TGTGCCAGCGTACTATCGTACACTGAAGCTTTCTTT,CASVLSYTEAFF
TRBV30,TRBJ2-6,NA,NA,TGTGCCTGGACCGCCCGCCAACAGGGACTGGGGGCCAACGTCCTGACTTTC,CAWTARQQGLGANVLTF
TRBV29-1,TRBJ2-7,NA,NA,TGCAGCGTTAAACTTACGGGGCCTCACGAGCAGTACTTC,CSVKLTGPHEQYF
TRBV7-8,TRBJ2-1,TRBD2,NA,TGTGCCAGCAGCCTTCGTCGAATAGCGGGAGGAGATGAGCAGTTCTTC,CASSLRRIAGGDEQFF
TRBV21-1,TRBJ1-1,NA,once,TGTGCCAGTTGGAGATCCCCCGGGGACACTGAAGCTTTCTTT,CASWRSPGDTEAFF
TRBV30,TRBJ1-1,NA,NA,TGTGCCTGGAGTGTCCAGGTCCGCACTGAAGCTTTCTTT,CAWSVQVRTEAFF
TRBV24-1,TRBJ2-1,TRBD2,NA,TGTGCCACCAGTGAAACGACTAGCGGGGGCCTCAATGAGCAGTTCTTC,CATSETTSGGLNEQFF
TRBV7-3,TRBJ2-6,TRBD1,NA,TGTGCCAGCAGCTTAACAGACAGGGGAGTCTCTGGGGCCAACGTCCTGACTTTC,CASSLTDRGVSGANVLTF